These 4 T cell receptor beta chains were all obtained from the same sample, sequenced in a study of regulatory T cells in long-lasting Graves disease. According to the study, TCR beta libraries were built with iRepertoire HTBI primers and CDR3-region Arm-PCR. TCRdb re-called the multiplex PCR reads with MiXCR, one entry per CDR3 protein. The sample yields over 300,000 distinct CDR3 sequences, around 20% seen once. Sample time point: persistent/refractory GD, antithyroid drugs over 5 years with positive TRAb. Following extraction of RNA from PBMCs, that RNA was used to make the TCR library. The sequencing here drew on peripheral blood mononuclear cells (PBMCs), taken when the disease was refractory, from a patient treated with antithyroid drugs. These receptors all come from a female donor with Graves disease.

V usage is TRBV19 and J usage is TRBJ1-6; D perhaps matches TRBD1 (5 bases). CDR3 size: 13 residues. The V end was cut by 4 bases, the J end by 12 bases, with 13 bases between. The germline V gene has CDR1 LNHDA and CDR2 SQIVND (reference sequence). This CDR3 reads CASSKGARLPLHF. The CDR3 DNA follows: TGTGCCAGTAGTAAAGGGGCCAGGCTACCCCTCCACTTT.

There are many counts of this clonotype. CDR3 region: CASSYNGREAFF. The CDR3 DNA reads TGTGCCAGCAGTTACAACGGGAGGGAAGCTTTCTTT. The chain carries TRBV6-5 and TRBJ1-1, with D hard to call. The CDR3 consists of 12 residues. Deletions cut 2 bases from V and 8 bases from J, with 9 bases between. The V gene's germline CDR1 is MNHEY and CDR2 SVGAGI.

This clonotype was seen at least ten times. The chain joins TRBV11-2 to TRBJ1-1; D might be TRBD1 (5 bases). This CDR3 has 12 residues. Trimming removed 4 bases from V and 8 bases from J, with 11 bases in between. Germline V lookup: CDR1 SGHAT, CDR2 FQNNGV. The CDR3 DNA reads as TGTGCCAGCAGCTCATGGGGACGGGAAGCTTTCTTT. Its protein is CASSSWGREAFF.

Points on this clonotype: A clone one base away is much larger, so this may be a read error. This rearrangement joins TRBV28 to TRBJ1-1, with 10 bases matching TRBD1. CDR1 MDHEN and CDR2 SYDVKM come from the germline V gene. This CDR3 is built from 14 residues. The DNA of the CDR3 is TGTGCCAGCAGTTGGGGACAGGGGTTCACTGGAGCTTTCTTT. Residues: CASSWGQGFTGAFF.